This TCR beta chain was profiled in a study of shared clonotypes between healthy human individuals (dated by TCRdb to 2020 to 2021). With respect to the entire study: Three men and a couple of women, aged 18 to 49 years, made up the cohort. Per donor, three plates each were used for CD4 naive and CD4 memory, two for CD8 naive, and one for CD8 memory. Leukapheresis yielded between about 0.9 and 10 billion PBMCs per donor. Different laboratories and diverse techniques were used to prepare libraries and sequence TCR repertoires, to increase sequencing depth and limit assay-specific biases. Blood TCR repertoires of roughly 5 healthy adults were deeply sequenced to estimate repertoire size and the extent of clonotype sharing between individuals.

The research as a whole found: Based on pairwise subsampling, the degree of clonotype sharing among donors was expected to be affected by sequencing depth. Compared with non-shared clonotypes, clonotypes shared by all four sorted-subset donors had higher generation probabilities. The genetic and exposure-history diversity represented was limited by the small number of donors. Sampling was restricted to blood, and TCR repertoires in tissues likely differ from the TCR repertoires found in blood. Larger estimated clonotype richness was generally found for naive subsets than for memory subsets. Across a handful of donors, about 5.2% of naive CD4, around 3.3% of naive CD8, roughly 2.3% of memory CD4, and roughly 0.41% of memory CD8 clonotypes were shared. Rarefaction of sorted-subset datasets indicated incomplete sequencing despite the large sequencing depth.

Using the deep immunoSEQ assay, multiplex PCR amplified TCR CDR3 regions from genomic DNA. Extracted genomic DNA from each cell subset was spread evenly across all wells of several immunoSEQ 96-well plates, with each plate serving as a replicate. For sorted subsets, approximately 190 ng genomic DNA, equal to tens of thousands of T cell genomes, was loaded into each replicate PCR. The purified libraries were quantified using a Qubit 3.0 fluorometer, sized with a Bioanalyzer 2100, and then quantified again using the KAPA Library Quantification kit. Every immunoSEQ 96-well plate was sequenced on a dedicated single-read 150-cycle Illumina NextSeq 550 flow cell. The authors' analysis ran thus. The immunoSEQ output contained only junctional sequences without quality scores, so filtering could not match that applied to full-length reads. To assign V/J genes and CDR3, sequences were annotated against IMGT germline references using PyIR, a Python wrapper for IgBLAST v1.9. Reads with weak V/J assignments (E-value above 1e-6), missing CDR3, stop codons, out-of-frame junctions, or ambiguous translated residues were removed. V3J clonotypes were defined by identical inferred V gene, J gene, and CDR3 amino acid sequence. Percentage overlap between repertoires was computed as shared unique clonotypes divided by the size of the smaller repertoire. Three approaches were used to assess repertoire richness: RTK rarefaction, the Chao1 estimator, and Recon v2.1 estimates of unobserved clonotypes. Generation probabilities were computed with OLGA for all TCRbeta clonotypes obtained by the gDNA method from four donors. The table comes from immuneACCESS by way of TCRdb, which keeps in-frame sequences with V and J called. Part of the clones is missing from these tables; in studies checked, under half for an unresolved V gene and the rest for unknown reasons. V, J and clone size reflect that table, while D and trimming were determined from the DNA. This sample is represented by some 2,000,000 clones; about 95% of them were singletons. Clones ranked in the top ten supply roughly 1.1% of the sample.

As encoded in the germline V gene (reference sequence), CDR1 is SEHNR while CDR2 is FQNEAQ. Including the terminal cysteine and phenylalanine, the CDR3 comprises 14 residues. Of the read, only the CDR3 DNA is kept; its 42 bases are in frame from base 1. Between the V and J ends, shortened by 2 bases and 2 bases respectively, the junction contains 9 bases. For the CD8 naive samples, CD45RO-negative cells were positively selected for CCR7, yielding a CD45RA+CCR7+ population from which TemRA cells were excluded. Healthy HIV-negative adults with no recently reported acute infections or vaccinations were included as donors. Every donor was a Caucasian adult residing in Nashville, Tennessee, USA. Blood was obtained by leukapheresis, after which PBMCs were separated by Ficoll-Histopaque density gradient centrifugation and cryopreserved in liquid nitrogen vapor phase. Analytical flow cytometry was used to check the purity and quantity of each magnetically sorted T cell population. Each sorted fraction had its genomic DNA isolated and then quantified by UV absorbance on a Nanodrop 2000c.

Regarding this clone: Its recognized antigen is unknown. One base away there is no much larger clone; base qualities are not given.

The rearranged segments are TRBV7-9 and TRBJ1-1, with TRBD1 perhaps the D gene, on 5 matching bases. This clonotype was obtained from a man aged 18 to 29 in good health. Sequenced sample: naive CD8+ T cells sorted from blood. The cell subset or site label on this specimen signifies: CD45RA+CCR7+. The sequence in DNA is TGTGCCAGCAGCTTAACGACAGAAAACACTGAAGCTTTCTTT. Its coded protein is CASSLTTENTEAFF.